One sample yielded the 7 T cell receptor beta chains listed below, sequenced in a study of blood T cell repertoires in COVID-19 (dated by TCRdb to 2020 to 2021). Library preparation was by the immunoSEQ multiplex PCR assay. TCRdb carries this immuneACCESS record with in-frame sequences only. Its versions omit some clonotypes, under half of them owing to an unresolved V gene in the studies checked, with the rest unexplained. The sample data list hundreds of thousands of clones, and approximately 92% of these were observed just once. The ten biggest clones cover roughly 1.1% of the sample. Sequencing used PBMCs or T cells enriched from blood (not recorded which). The receptors shown here come from a man younger than 40 who had recovered from COVID-19.

This sequence joins TRBV29-1 and TRBJ2-1; TRBD2 agrees at 9 bases. Unmatched junction bases numbered 5, after V lost 4 bases and J lost 1 base. This CDR3 has 15 amino acids. The germline V gene encodes CDR1 SQVTM and CDR2 ANQGSEA. The CDR3 nucleotides read TGCAGCGTTGCGTCTAGCGGGGAATCCTACAATGAGCAGTTCTTC. Its protein product is CSVASSGESYNEQFF.

This rearrangement joins TRBV4-1 to TRBJ2-2, with D perhaps matching TRBD1 (5 bases). V lost 4 bases and J lost 1, with 16 bases in between. The CDR3 length is 17 residues. The germline gives CDR1 MGHRA, CDR2 YSYEKL. Here the CDR3 DNA reads TGCGCCAGCAGCCCCGAAGGGGTTGGTTGGAACACCGGGGAGCTGTTTTTT. This encodes CASSPEGVGWNTGELFF.

As for this clone: The sample contains more than one DNA sequence encoding this CDR3. J is TRBJ2-7 and V is TRBV28, with 8 bases matching TRBD2. The CDR3 consists of 14 residues. Per germline, CDR1 MDHEN and CDR2 SYDVKM. Trimming cost V 4 bases and J 1 base; bases outside gene matches: 3. CDR3 in amino acids: CASSSTGGSYEQYF. The CDR3 nucleotides are TGTGCCAGCAGTTCCACGGGGGGGTCCTACGAGCAGTACTTC.

This chain connects TRBV14 to TRBJ1-4; the D gene is possibly TRBD1 (6 bases). Deletions cut 3 bases from V and 7 bases from J, with 12 bases between. CDR1 is SGHDN, CDR2 FVKESK, per germline. The CDR3 spans 14 residues. CDR3 DNA sequence: TGTGCCAGCAGCCAGACAGGTTTGGGTGAAAAACTGTTTTTT. This encodes CASSQTGLGEKLFF.

This clone has only a few counts. V gene TRBV3-1 (or the pseudogene TRBV3-2) combines with J gene TRBJ1-6; 7 bases match TRBD1. Losses at the gene ends were 4 bases for V and 9 bases for J; bases not matched to a gene: 6. This CDR3 is built from 14 residues. Germline V gives CDR1 LGHDT, CDR2 YNNKEL (reference sequence). This chain's CDR3 is CASSLGQVFSPLHF. The DNA of the CDR3 is TGTGCCAGCAGCCTAGGACAGGTATTTTCACCCCTCCACTTT.

The gene calls are TRBV27 and TRBJ2-7, with TRBD2 matching over 10 bases. V trimming: 7 bases; J trimming: 4 bases; junction bases outside the gene matches: 4. CDR3 size: 13 residues. The V gene's germline CDR1 is MNHEY and CDR2 SMNVEV (reference sequence). The CDR3: CASKPAGGYEQYF. DNA for the CDR3: TGTGCCAGCAAGCCAGCGGGAGGGTACGAGCAGTACTTC.

This clone has a single count. This chain's CDR3 is CASSLPGQGYEQYF. CDR3 DNA: TGTGCCAGCAGCTTACCCGGACAGGGGTACGAGCAGTACTTC. The chain uses TRBV5-4 and TRBJ2-7; 9 bases match TRBD1. V lost 2 bases, J lost 4 bases, and 4 bases stayed unmatched. The CDR3 is 14 residues long. The germline V gene encodes CDR1 SGHNT and CDR2 YYREEE (reference sequence).